This T cell receptor (beta chain) comes out of a study of blood T cells in healthy people across ages (dated by TCRdb to 2015 to 2017). About the full investigation: In model experiments, template switching captured roughly one uniquely barcoded TCR beta cDNA molecule for every two T cells. The study measured age-related changes in TCR beta repertoire diversity using deep sequencing normalized with unique cDNA molecular identifiers. The donors were divided into four age groups: young (average roughly 17 years), middle-aged (under 40), aged (about 60) and long-lived (nearly 85). Using the same blood draw, the study looked at two additional independent replicas of 1 million unique cDNA reads for two donors, one aged 18 to 30 and the other aged 80 or older. Study-wide conclusions, independent of this receptor: The long-lived group showed more naive CD4+ T cells, fewer expanded clones and increased TCR diversity than the aged group, suggesting age selection. Donor CMV infection status was unknown, potentially confounding age-related changes in expanded clonotypes. Total diversity estimates from one million sequenced T cells were considered lower bounds and underestimates. Observed TCR beta diversity per million T cells fell roughly linearly with age, and a significant reduction was already apparent by age around 40. Observed TCR beta diversity correlated strongly with the percentage of naive T cells measured by flow cytometry. Since profiling was done on bulk unsorted PBMCs, naive and antigen-experienced compartments could not be conclusively compared.

V is reduced by 4 bases and J by 5 bases, leaving a spacing of 6 bases between them. Taken from cysteine to phenylalanine, the CDR3 has 12 residues. The only DNA kept is the CDR3, 36 bases in frame from the first base. Receptor libraries were prepared by 5' RACE. The data were produced on an Illumina HiSeq 2500. A second PCR of about 6 to 12 cycles was run with a J-beta primer mix and a sample-barcoded 5' primer. A template-switch 5' adaptor carrying 12 random nucleotides introduced a unique molecular identifier onto each TCR beta cDNA molecule. Each sample yielded at least 3 million CDR3-containing paired-end reads. All of the RNA was converted into first-strand cDNA using the Mint cDNA synthesis kit, with a TRBC-specific oligonucleotide serving as the primer. Following uracil-DNA glycosylase treatment, a first 18-cycle PCR with universal primers M1SS and BC2_uni_R was performed on all cDNA. The original pipeline was this. Normalization of each sample was performed by random selection of 1 million high-quality reads, each carrying a distinct molecular identifier. Reads sharing molecular identifiers were discarded rather than binned into consensus sequences. MiTCR, run with a Q25 quality threshold and the strictest error-elimination algorithm, handled CDR3 identification, clonotype clustering and error correction. A nonparametric unseen species model using Euler transformation provided a lower-bound estimate of total TCR beta diversity. Clones were called with MiXCR by TCRdb after fastp trimmed the public reads at Q25, and only in-frame beta chains were retained. Records with the same CDR3 protein are collapsed into one entry carrying the most frequent genes and DNA. These V and J calls are TCRdb output, not the study's own analysis. The sample table records more than 1,000,000 distinct CDR3 sequences; approximately 26% of these occur just once. In total, the top ten clones hold less than 0.85% of the sample.

Donors were a few dozen systemically healthy Caucasian individuals from Russia aged roughly 6 to 100 years. Each donor gave ten milliliters of peripheral blood, collected into EDTA-treated Vacutainer tubes. Ficoll-Paque density-gradient centrifugation was used to isolate PBMCs, with at least 6.5 million per sample. Trizol reagent was used to extract total RNA from PBMCs, with at least 5.5 micrograms per sample. Naive CD45RAhigh/CD27high T cell percentages were measured by flow cytometry on a PBMC aliquot from every donor. The sample holds many counts of this clonotype. There is no known antigen for this receptor. No much larger clone is present one base from it, and per-base qualities are unavailable. The data were also submitted as part of a second study, on T cells of mothers and their children. The second paper states: The donors were nine systemically healthy Caucasian individuals, made up of three mothers and their six children. cDNA synthesis used all of the extracted RNA, with roughly 1.5 ug of RNA in each 15 ul reaction. In the second PCR, the M1S primer added sample barcodes and 2-4 random nucleotides. Over 9.5 million TCR beta CDR3 reads were obtained for each mother, and millions of reads were obtained for each child. TCR recombination output is similarly shaped by thymic selection in related and unrelated pairs, with a minor effect exerted by inherited differences. Normalized repertoire overlap in related mother-child pairs was always slightly higher than in unrelated mother-child pairs, but the difference was never significant. With a sensitivity of approximately 92 clones per million clonotypes, no persistent microchimeric T cell clones were detected. The study used deep NGS to compare TCR beta repertoires of mothers and children, seeking features distinguishing related mother-child pairs from unrelated individuals. On average, the children were approximately 12 +/- 4 years old, while the mothers were approximately 40 +/- 4 years old. After adapter ligation was performed with NEBNext reagents, the libraries were sequenced on an Illumina HiSeq 2000 with 100+100 nt paired-end reads. To prevent cross-contamination, the mother and child libraries were prepared a month apart and were sequenced in separate runs. Each donor had between about 450,000 and 2,300,000 distinct TCR beta clonotypes identified. Naive TCR beta clonotypes were estimated from low-frequency clonotypes matched to each donor's FACS-determined naive share, without sorting.

What was sequenced was blood. The sequence links TRBV12-3 or TRBV12-4 to TRBJ2-1, with TRBD2 tentatively as D gene (5 bases match). The receptor was derived from a girl aged 2-9 years in good health. The DNA is TGTGCCAGCAGTTCCGGGGACAATGAGCAGTTCTTC. The translation is CASSSGDNEQFF.